The rows below give T cell receptor beta chains drawn from one sample of a study of CD8 T cells in ankylosing spondylitis. From the 5' RACE reads, TCRdb called clonotypes with MiXCR, one entry per CDR3 protein. Of a few hundred thousand distinct CDR3 sequences listed, roughly 18% are singletons. Sequenced sample: blood, either unsorted or a sorted T cell fraction (not recorded which). The receptors were gathered from a male donor with ankylosing spondylitis or in good health (not recorded which). Each CDR3 is given with its conserved first and last residue. The D gene is left open where the match is weak. The listing skips clone size in some rows; elsewhere it reads once, few, many or a size class.

size | J | D | V | DNA | CDR3
few | TRBJ2-7 | . | TRBV4-3 | TGCGCCAGCAGCCAGTACCGGGACCTCCGCTACGAGCAGTACTTC | CASSQYRDLRYEQYF
many | TRBJ2-1 | TRBD2 | TRBV29-1 | TGCAGCGTTCTGGGGAGCGGGAACGACAATGAGCAGTTCTTC | CSVLGSGNDNEQFF
few | TRBJ1-6 | . | TRBV4-2 | TGTGCCAGCAGCCAAGAAGGGTACTCACCCCTCCACTTT | CASSQEGYSPLHF
few | TRBJ2-7 | . | TRBV12-3/TRBV12-4 | TGTGCCAGCACCTTGGACAGCTACGAGCAGTACTTC | CASTLDSYEQYF
few | TRBJ2-3 | TRBD1 | TRBV7-2 | TGTGCCAGCAGCCGTCCCGGGACAGTCACAGATACGCAGTATTTT | CASSRPGTVTDTQYF
. | TRBJ2-7 | . | TRBV25-1 | TGTGCCAGCCGTCAGGGCTTTTCCTACGAGCAGTACTTC | CASRQGFSYEQYF
. | TRBJ2-7 | . | TRBV4-3 | TGCGCCAGCAGCCAAGGACAGGCTATTTACGAGCAGTACTTC | CASSQGQAIYEQYF
few | TRBJ2-7 | . | TRBV4-3 | TGCGCCAGCAGCCAAGATAATCACGGAGCCTACGAGCAGTACTTC | CASSQDNHGAYEQYF
. | TRBJ2-2 | . | TRBV25-1 | TGTGCCAGCAGTCCCCGTGACACCTACTCGAACACCGGGGAGCTGTTTTTT | CASSPRDTYSNTGELFF
. | TRBJ2-3 | TRBD2 | TRBV11-2 | TGTGCCAGCAGCTTAGCGGGAGGTCCGCAGTATTTT | CASSLAGGPQYF
many | TRBJ2-7 | TRBD1 | TRBV5-1 | TGCGCCAGCAGCGTGGGACAGAGCTCCTACGAGCAGTACTTC | CASSVGQSSYEQYF
few | TRBJ1-3 | TRBD1 | TRBV20-1 | TGCAGTGCTAACAGACAGGGCGACTCTGGAAACACCATATATTTT | CSANRQGDSGNTIYF
many | TRBJ2-7 | TRBD2 | TRBV20-1 | TGCAGTGCTAGAGACGGGACTAGCGGAACCTACGAGCAGTACTTC | CSARDGTSGTYEQYF
. | TRBJ2-1 | . | TRBV25-1 | TGTGCCAGCAGTGAAGGAGTGTACAATGAGCAGTTCTTC | CASSEGVYNEQFF
. | TRBJ2-7 | . | TRBV15 | TGTGCCACCAGCAGGATGGACGGAGCCTACGAGCAGTACTTC | CATSRMDGAYEQYF
many | TRBJ1-2 | . | TRBV11-2 | TGTGCCAGCAGCCCTATCCGGGGCTACACCTTC | CASSPIRGYTF
few | TRBJ1-3 | . | TRBV29-1 | TGCAGCGCGAATGGCTCTGGAAACACCATATATTTT | CSANGSGNTIYF
many | TRBJ2-7 | TRBD2 | TRBV4-1 | TGCGCCAGCAGCCAAGATATGACTAGCGGCACCTACGAGCAGTACTTC | CASSQDMTSGTYEQYF
. | TRBJ2-7 | TRBD2 | TRBV14 | TGTGCCAGCAGTGAGGCGGCGGGAGGGGCCTACGAGCAGTACTTC | CASSEAAGGAYEQYF
. | TRBJ2-7 | TRBD1 | TRBV27 | TGTGCCAGACCGGGACAGGCTGATTACGAGCAGTACTTC | CARPGQADYEQYF
few | TRBJ1-1 | . | TRBV5-1 | TGCGCCAGCAGCTTGGTGCCCGGGACCGAAGAGATGAACACTGAAGCTTTCTTT | CASSLVPGTEEMNTEAFF
medium-sized | TRBJ2-2 | TRBD1 | TRBV11-1 | TGTGCCAGCAGCCCCTTCCCCCAGGGGGACGGGGAGCTGTTTTTT | CASSPFPQGDGELFF
. | TRBJ1-1 | . | TRBV5-1 | TGCGCCAGCAACATCAAGGGGGGCGGAACTGAAGCTTTCTTT | CASNIKGGGTEAFF
. | TRBJ2-3 | . | TRBV12-3/TRBV12-4 | TGTGCCAGCAGACCCCAGCGGAGCCCTAGCACAGATACGCAGTATTTT | CASRPQRSPSTDTQYF
few | TRBJ2-7 | . | TRBV29-1 | TGCAGCGTCAAAATCGAAAAATACGAGCAGTACTTC | CSVKIEKYEQYF
. | TRBJ1-1 | . | TRBV28 | TGTGCCAGCAGCCCTAACCCACAGGGTGCTGAAGCTTTCTTT | CASSPNPQGAEAFF
many | TRBJ2-1 | . | TRBV29-1 | TGCAGCGTTGGGATAGGGGTCTCCTACAATGAGCAGTTCTTC | CSVGIGVSYNEQFF
. | TRBJ1-1 | . | TRBV10-3 | TGTGCCATCAGTGCCTTGGGGATGAACACTGAAGCTTTCTTT | CAISALGMNTEAFF
. | TRBJ2-1 | . | TRBV4-1 | TGCGCCAGCAGCCATGGGGCTTGGGGAGCGTCCTACAATGAGCAGTTCTTC | CASSHGAWGASYNEQFF
many | TRBJ2-7 | TRBD1 | TRBV9 | TGTGCCAGCAGCGCCTCGGGACAGGAGTCCTACGAGCAGTACTTC | CASSASGQESYEQYF
few | TRBJ2-5 | . | TRBV29-1 | TGCAGCGTTGAACTCGAAATGGGATTTGTGGAGACCCAGTACTTC | CSVELEMGFVETQYF
. | TRBJ2-7 | TRBD1 | TRBV7-8 | TGTGCCAGCAGCTCACGGGACAGGGACTCCTCCTTCTACGAGCAGTACTTC | CASSSRDRDSSFYEQYF
many | TRBJ2-4 | TRBD2 | TRBV3-1 | TGTGCCAGCAGGTGGGACTACCTAAAGGGTATCAATTCGAACATTCAGTACTTC | CASRWDYLKGINSNIQYF
few | TRBJ2-5 | . | TRBV19 | TGTGCCACCATGGACACTTTCACGGAGACCCAGTACTTC | CATMDTFTETQYF
few | TRBJ2-2 | . | TRBV5-1 | TGCGCCAGCAGCTTGGCCCTCACAGGGTTGGGCGGGGAGCTGTTTTTT | CASSLALTGLGGELFF
. | TRBJ2-1 | . | TRBV5-1 | TGCGCCAGCAGGGAAGAAGGCTACAATGAGCAGTTCTTC | CASREEGYNEQFF
. | TRBJ2-1 | TRBD2 | TRBV19 | TGTGCCAGTAGTATTCGAGCCGGGACTACCATCTACAATGAGCAGTTCTTC | CASSIRAGTTIYNEQFF
. | TRBJ2-7 | . | TRBV5-1 | TGCGCCAGCAGCCAGCAAGGGGGTTCGTTCTACGAGCAGTACTTC | CASSQQGGSFYEQYF
. | TRBJ1-1 | TRBD1 | TRBV4-3 | TGCGCCAGCAGCCAAGATCGGGACAGGCCAGGGGCTGAAGCTTTCTTT | CASSQDRDRPGAEAFF
. | TRBJ2-7 | . | TRBV21-1 | TGTGCCAGCAGCAAAGATGGGACTAGCGTCAACGAGCAGTACTTC | CASSKDGTSVNEQYF
few | TRBJ2-1 | . | TRBV5-1 | TGCGCCAGCAGCCCTGCGCTAGCGCTTAGCTCCTACAATGAGCAGTTCTTC | CASSPALALSSYNEQFF
few | TRBJ2-2 | . | TRBV4-1 | TGCGCCAGCAGCCAAGCTCCGGCCGGGGGATGGGCCGGGGAGCTGTTTTTT | CASSQAPAGGWAGELFF
. | TRBJ2-5 | . | TRBV27 | TGTGCCAGCAGTTCCATCCCAGGGCCACAGACCCAGTACTTC | CASSSIPGPQTQYF
. | TRBJ2-7 | . | TRBV12-3/TRBV12-4 | TGTGCCAGCAGCCCTGAACTACACTACGAGCAGTACTTC | CASSPELHYEQYF
once | TRBJ2-2 | TRBD1 | TRBV20-1 | TGCAGTGCTGGGAAGGGACAGGGGCTCTCCACCGGGGAGCTGTTTTTT | CSAGKGQGLSTGELFF
many | TRBJ2-7 | TRBD1 | TRBV10-3 | TGTGCCACCACGGAAGGGGGCAAGGTCGAGCAGTACTTC | CATTEGGKVEQYF
few | TRBJ2-7 | . | TRBV5-1 | TGCGCCAGCAGCTTGGGCGGCGGGTTTAGCCCCTACGAGCAGTACTTC | CASSLGGGFSPYEQYF
. | TRBJ2-2 | TRBD2 | TRBV6-1 | TGTGCCAGCAGCATGGGTAGCGGGAAAACCGTCACCGGGGAGCTGTTTTTT | CASSMGSGKTVTGELFF
few | TRBJ2-7 | TRBD2 | TRBV5-1 | TGCGCCAGCAGCTCGGAGGGAGGGCCGCGAGAGCAGTACTTC | CASSSEGGPREQYF
. | TRBJ2-3 | TRBD2 | TRBV24-1 | TGTGCCACCAGTGACTCACTAGCGAACACAGATACGCAGTATTTT | CATSDSLANTDTQYF